This T cell receptor beta chain was sequenced during a study of blood T cell repertoires in COVID-19. Study summary: Sources were T cells, B-cell-depleted T cells, or PBMCs; the material itself was cDNA or gDNA.

Authors' analysis steps: Estimation of nucleated cell counts relied on the amplification of reference gene primers. Only in-frame clones appear in the TCRdb table, and some are missing; sequencing was by immunoSEQ multiplex PCR. V and J calls plus clone size are reproduced from that table; the DNA served to infer D and trimming. The sample includes about 430,000 clones, approximately 91% seen only once; the top ten take approximately 1.5%. The clonotype comes from a woman in her late teens or twenties who had been exposed to COVID-19. Specimen: PBMCs or T cells enriched from blood (not recorded which).

CDR3 sequence reads: CASRPTGFTEAFF. CDR3 DNA: TGTGCCAGCAGGCCAACCGGTTTCACTGAAGCTTTCTTT. V gene TRBV27 combines with J gene TRBJ1-1; D not certain. Germline lookup yields CDR1 MNHEY and CDR2 SMNVEV (reference sequence). CDR3 length: 13 residues. Trimming stripped 6 bases from V and 4 bases from J, with 12 bases between.